This entry features one T cell receptor beta chain sequence. This record comes from a study of blood T cell repertoires in COVID-19. Per the authors' pipeline: Researchers report that nucleated cell counts were estimated from reference gene primer amplification. Profiling relied on immunoSEQ multiplex PCR, and the TCRdb table lists in-frame clones only, not all of them. The V and J calls and clone size were taken over from that table, and D and trimming were inferred from the DNA. The repertoire holds about 160,000 clones, with approximately 91% as singletons. The TCR originated in a man aged 50 to 59 with acute or convalescent COVID-19. The sample consisted of peripheral blood.

For the CDR3, the DNA is TGTGCCAGCATTCCCAGGGGGCAAAGCGGGGAGCTGTTTTTT. This translates into CASIPRGQSGELFF. The chain couples TRBV27 to TRBJ2-2; TRBD1 matches 8 bases. Looked up from germline, CDR1 is MNHEY and CDR2 is SMNVEV (reference sequence). The CDR3 covers 14 residues. Trimming took 7 bases from V and 7 from J; bases not matched to a gene: 8.